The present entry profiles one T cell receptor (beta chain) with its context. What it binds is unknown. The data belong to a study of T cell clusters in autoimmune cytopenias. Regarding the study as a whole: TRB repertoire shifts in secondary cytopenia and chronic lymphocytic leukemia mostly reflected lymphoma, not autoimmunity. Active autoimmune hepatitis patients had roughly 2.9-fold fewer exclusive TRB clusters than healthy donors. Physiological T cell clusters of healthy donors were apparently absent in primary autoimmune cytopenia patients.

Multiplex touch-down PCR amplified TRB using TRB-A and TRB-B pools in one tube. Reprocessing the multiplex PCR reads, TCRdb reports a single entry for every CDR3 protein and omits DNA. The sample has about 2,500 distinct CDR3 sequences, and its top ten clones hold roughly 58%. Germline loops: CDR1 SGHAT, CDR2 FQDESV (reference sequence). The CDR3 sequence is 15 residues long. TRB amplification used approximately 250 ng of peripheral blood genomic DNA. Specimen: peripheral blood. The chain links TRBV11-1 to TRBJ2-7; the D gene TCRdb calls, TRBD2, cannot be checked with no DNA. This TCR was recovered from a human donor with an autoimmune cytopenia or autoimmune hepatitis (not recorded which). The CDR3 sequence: CASSRRTRGFYEQYF.